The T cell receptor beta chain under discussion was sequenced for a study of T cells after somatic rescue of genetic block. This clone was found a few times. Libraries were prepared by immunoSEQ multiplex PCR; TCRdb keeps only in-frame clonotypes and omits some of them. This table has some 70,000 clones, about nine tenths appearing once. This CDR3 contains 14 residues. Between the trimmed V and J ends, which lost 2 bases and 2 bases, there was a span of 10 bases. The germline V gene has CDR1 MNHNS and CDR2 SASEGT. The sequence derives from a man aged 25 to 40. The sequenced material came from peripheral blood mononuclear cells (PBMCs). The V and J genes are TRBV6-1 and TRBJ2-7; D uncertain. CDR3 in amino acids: CASSESQVTYEQYF. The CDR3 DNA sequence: TGTGCCAGCAGTGAAAGCCAGGTAACCTACGAGCAGTACTTC.